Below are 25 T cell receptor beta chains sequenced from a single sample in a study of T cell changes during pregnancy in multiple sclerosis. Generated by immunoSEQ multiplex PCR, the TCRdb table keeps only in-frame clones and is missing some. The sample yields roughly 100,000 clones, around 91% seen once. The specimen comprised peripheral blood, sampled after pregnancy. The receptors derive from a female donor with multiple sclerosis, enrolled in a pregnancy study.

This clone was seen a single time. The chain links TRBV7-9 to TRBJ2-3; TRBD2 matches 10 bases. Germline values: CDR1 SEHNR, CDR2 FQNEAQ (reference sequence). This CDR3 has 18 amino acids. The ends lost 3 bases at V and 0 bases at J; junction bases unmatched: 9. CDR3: CASSLGAGGPSSTDTQYF. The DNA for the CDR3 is TGTGCCAGCAGCTTGGGAGCGGGAGGGCCTTCTAGCACAGATACGCAGTATTTT.

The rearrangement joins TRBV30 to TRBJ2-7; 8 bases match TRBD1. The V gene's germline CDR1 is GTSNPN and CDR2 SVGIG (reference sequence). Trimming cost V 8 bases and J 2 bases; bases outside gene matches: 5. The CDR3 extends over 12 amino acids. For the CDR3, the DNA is TGTGCCGGTAGACAGGGGACCTACGAGCAGTACTTC. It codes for CAGRQGTYEQYF.

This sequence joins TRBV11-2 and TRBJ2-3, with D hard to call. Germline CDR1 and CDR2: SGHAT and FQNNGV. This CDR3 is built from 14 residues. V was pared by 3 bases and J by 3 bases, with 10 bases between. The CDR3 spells CASSFVVRTDTQYF. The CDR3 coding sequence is TGTGCCAGCAGCTTCGTTGTTAGAACAGATACGCAGTATTTT.

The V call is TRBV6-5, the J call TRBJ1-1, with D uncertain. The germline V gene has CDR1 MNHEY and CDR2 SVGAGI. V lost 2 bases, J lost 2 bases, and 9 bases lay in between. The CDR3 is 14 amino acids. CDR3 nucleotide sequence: TGTGCCAGCAGTTACAAGACTCCAAACACTGAAGCTTTCTTT. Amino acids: CASSYKTPNTEAFF.

CDR3 amino acids: CASSLESSNTEAFF. The DNA for the CDR3 is TGTGCCAGCAGCTTAGAAAGCTCGAACACTGAAGCTTTCTTT. J is TRBJ1-1 and V is TRBV7-9; D ambiguous. The V and J ends lost 1 base and 1 base respectively, with 7 bases between them. This CDR3 is 14 amino acids long. CDR1 is SEHNR, CDR2 FQNEAQ, per germline (reference sequence).

The CDR3 bases are TGTGCCAGCAAAGCCGACAATTCCCCTAATCAGCCCCAGCATTTT. It is translated as CASKADNSPNQPQHF. The chain has TRBV18 and TRBJ1-5; D ambiguous. The CDR3 length is 15 residues. V lost 8 bases and J 4 bases, leaving 18 bases between the germline ends. Germline values: CDR1 KGHSH, CDR2 LQKENI.

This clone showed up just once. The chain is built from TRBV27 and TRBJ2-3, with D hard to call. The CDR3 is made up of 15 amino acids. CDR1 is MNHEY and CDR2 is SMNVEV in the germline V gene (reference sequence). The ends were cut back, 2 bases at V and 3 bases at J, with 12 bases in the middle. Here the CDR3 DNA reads TGTGCCAGCAGTTTAAATCCCTATACTACAGATACGCAGTATTTT. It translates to CASSLNPYTTDTQYF.

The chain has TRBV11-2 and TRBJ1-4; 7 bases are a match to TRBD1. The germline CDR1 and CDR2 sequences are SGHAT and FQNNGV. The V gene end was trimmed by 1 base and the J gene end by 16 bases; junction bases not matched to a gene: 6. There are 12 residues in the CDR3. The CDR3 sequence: CASSLAGQDPFF. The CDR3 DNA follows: TGTGCCAGCAGCTTAGCCGGACAGGACCCGTTTTTT.

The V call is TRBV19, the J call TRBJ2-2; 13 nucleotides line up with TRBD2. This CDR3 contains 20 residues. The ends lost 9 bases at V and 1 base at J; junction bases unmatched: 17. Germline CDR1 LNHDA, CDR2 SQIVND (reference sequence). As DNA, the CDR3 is TGTGCCAGCCGGGTGGAGAGGGGGACTAGCGGGACTTGGAACACCGGGGAGCTGTTTTTT. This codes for CASRVERGTSGTWNTGELFF. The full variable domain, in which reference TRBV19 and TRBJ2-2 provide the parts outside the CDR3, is DGGITQSPKYLFRKEGQNVTLSCEQNLNHDAMYWYRQDPGQGLRLIYYSQIVNDFQKGDIAEGYSVSREKKESFPLTVTSAQKNPTAFYLCASRVERGTSGTWNTGELFFGEGSRLTVL.

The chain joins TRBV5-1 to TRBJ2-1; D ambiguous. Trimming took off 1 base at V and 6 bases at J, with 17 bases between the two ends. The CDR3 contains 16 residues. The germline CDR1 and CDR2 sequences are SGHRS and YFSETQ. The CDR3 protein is CASSLPTKRPRNEQFF. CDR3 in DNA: TGCGCCAGCAGCTTGCCCACCAAGAGGCCTCGCAATGAGCAGTTCTTC.

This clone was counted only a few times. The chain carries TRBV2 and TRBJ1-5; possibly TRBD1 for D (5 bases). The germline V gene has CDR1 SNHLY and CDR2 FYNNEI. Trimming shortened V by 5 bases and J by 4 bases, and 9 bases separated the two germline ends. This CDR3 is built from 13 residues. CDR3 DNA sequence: TGTGCCAGCAGTCGGGGGGTGAATCAGCCCCAGCATTTT. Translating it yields CASSRGVNQPQHF.

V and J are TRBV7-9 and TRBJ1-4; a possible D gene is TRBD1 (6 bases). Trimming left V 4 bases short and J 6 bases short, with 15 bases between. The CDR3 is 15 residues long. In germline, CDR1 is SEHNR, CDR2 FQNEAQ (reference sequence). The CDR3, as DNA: TGTGCCAGCAGCTCCCTAGGGGGTCGGGATGAAAAACTGTTTTTT. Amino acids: CASSSLGGRDEKLFF.

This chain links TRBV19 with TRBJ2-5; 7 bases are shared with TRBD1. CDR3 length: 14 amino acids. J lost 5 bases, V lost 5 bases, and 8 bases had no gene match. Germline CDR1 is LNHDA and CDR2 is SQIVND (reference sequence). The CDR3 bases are TGTGCCAGTAGTTCCTGGACAGGCCGGGAGACCCAGTACTTC. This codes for CASSSWTGRETQYF.

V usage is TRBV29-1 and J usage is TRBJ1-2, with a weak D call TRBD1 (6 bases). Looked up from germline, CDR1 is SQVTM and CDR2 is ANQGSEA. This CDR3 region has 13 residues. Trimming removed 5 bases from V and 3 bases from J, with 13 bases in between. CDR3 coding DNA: TGCAGCGTTTCAGGGGCCGGGGACTATGGCTACACCTTC. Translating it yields CSVSGAGDYGYTF.

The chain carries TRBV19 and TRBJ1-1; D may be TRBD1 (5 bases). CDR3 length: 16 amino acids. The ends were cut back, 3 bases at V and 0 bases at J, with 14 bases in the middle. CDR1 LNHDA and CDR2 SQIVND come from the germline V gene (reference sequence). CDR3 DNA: TGTGCCAGTAGTATGGATGTGGCAGGGCTGAACACTGAAGCTTTCTTT. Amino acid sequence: CASSMDVAGLNTEAFF.

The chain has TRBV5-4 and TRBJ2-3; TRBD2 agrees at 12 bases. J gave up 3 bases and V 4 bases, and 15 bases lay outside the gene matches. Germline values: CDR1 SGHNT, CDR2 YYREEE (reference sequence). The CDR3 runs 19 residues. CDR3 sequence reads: CASSGGTGASGGATDTQYF. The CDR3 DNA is TGTGCCAGCAGCGGGGGGACAGGGGCTAGCGGGGGGGCTACAGATACGCAGTATTTT.

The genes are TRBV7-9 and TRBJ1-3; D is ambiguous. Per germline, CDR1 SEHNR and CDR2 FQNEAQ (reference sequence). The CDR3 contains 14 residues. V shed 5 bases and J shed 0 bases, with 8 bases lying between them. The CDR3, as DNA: TGTGCCAGCAGCATTACGAGCTCTGGAAACACCATATATTTT. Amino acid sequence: CASSITSSGNTIYF.

Here the CDR3 DNA reads TGCGCCAGCAGCTTGTGGGACAGGGGGGATGGCTACACCTTC. Amino acids: CASSLWDRGDGYTF. The chain uses TRBV5-1 and TRBJ1-2; 11 nucleotides agree with TRBD1. Germline trimming cut 1 base from V and 6 bases from J; bases unmatched to any gene: 2. The CDR3 has 14 amino acids. Germline V gene lookup returns CDR1 SGHRS and CDR2 YFSETQ.

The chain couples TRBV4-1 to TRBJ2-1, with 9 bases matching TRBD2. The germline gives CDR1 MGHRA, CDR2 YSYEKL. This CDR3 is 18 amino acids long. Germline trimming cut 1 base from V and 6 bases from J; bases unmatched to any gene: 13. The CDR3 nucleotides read TGCGCCAGCAGCCAAGTGGCGGTAGCGGGAGTTCTTTTCAATGAGCAGTTCTTC. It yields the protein CASSQVAVAGVLFNEQFF.

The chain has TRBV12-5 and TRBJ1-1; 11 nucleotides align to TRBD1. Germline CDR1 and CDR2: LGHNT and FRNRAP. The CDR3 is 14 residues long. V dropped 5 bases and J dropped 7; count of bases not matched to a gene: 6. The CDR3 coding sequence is TGTGCTAGTGGTGCCTCCGGGACAGGGGGTGAAGCTTTCTTT. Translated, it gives CASGASGTGGEAFF.

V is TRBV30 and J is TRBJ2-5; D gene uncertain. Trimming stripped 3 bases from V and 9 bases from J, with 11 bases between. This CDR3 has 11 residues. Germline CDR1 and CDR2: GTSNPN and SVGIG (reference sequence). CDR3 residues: CAWRNTYAQYF. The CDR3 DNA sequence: TGTGCCTGGAGAAACACGTACGCCCAGTACTTC. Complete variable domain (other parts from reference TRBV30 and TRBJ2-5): SQTIHQWPATLVQPVGSPLSLECTVEGTSNPNLYWYRQAAGRGLQLLFYSVGIGQISSEVPQNLSASRPQDRQFILSSKKLLLSDSGFYLCAWRNTYAQYFGPGTRLLVL.

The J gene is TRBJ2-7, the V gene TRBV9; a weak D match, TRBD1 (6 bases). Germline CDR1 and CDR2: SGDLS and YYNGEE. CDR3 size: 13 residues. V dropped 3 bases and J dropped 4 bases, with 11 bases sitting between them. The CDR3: CASSAVTGYEQYF. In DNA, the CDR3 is TGTGCCAGCAGCGCGGTAACAGGGTACGAGCAGTACTTC.

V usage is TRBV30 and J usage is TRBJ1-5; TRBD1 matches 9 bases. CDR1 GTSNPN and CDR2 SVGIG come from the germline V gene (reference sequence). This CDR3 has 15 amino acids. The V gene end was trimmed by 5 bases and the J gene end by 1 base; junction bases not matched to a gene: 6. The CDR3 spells CAWARTGASNQPQHF. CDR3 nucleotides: TGTGCCTGGGCCCGGACAGGGGCAAGCAATCAGCCCCAGCATTTT.

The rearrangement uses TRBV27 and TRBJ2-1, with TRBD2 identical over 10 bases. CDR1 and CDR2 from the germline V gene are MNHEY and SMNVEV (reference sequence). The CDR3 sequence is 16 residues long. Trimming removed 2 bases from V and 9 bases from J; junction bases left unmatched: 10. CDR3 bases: TGTGCCAGCAGTTTAAAGGCTAGCGGGAGTATCAGTGAGCAGTTCTTC. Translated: CASSLKASGSISEQFF.

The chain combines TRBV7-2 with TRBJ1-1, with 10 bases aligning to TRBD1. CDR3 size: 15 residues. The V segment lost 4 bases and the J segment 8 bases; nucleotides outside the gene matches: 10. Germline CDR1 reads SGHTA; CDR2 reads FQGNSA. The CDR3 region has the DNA TGTGCCAGCAGCTCAAATGACAGGGGGCGCATCGAAGCTTTCTTT. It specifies CASSSNDRGRIEAFF. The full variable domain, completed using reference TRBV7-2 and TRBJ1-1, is GAGVSQSPSNKVTEKGKDVELRCDPISGHTALYWYRQSLGQGLEFLIYFQGNSAPDKSGLPSDRFSAERTGGSVSTLTIQRTQQEDSAVYLCASSSNDRGRIEAFFGQGTRLTVV.